This entry features one T cell receptor beta chain sequence. What it binds is not known. The data are from a study of T cell responses to AZD1222 COVID-19 vaccine. General study points: In all cases, repertoires were sampled only after the peak T cell response. Baseline seropositives among AZD1222 recipients totaled only 5 or 6. Donors were mostly white British, more females; clonal diversity possibly underestimated. The reported proportion of spike-specific TCRs targeting unmutated variant regions was nearly half.

TCRdb keeps only in-frame clones here, not all; method: immunoSEQ multiplex PCR. The sample consists of 35,000 to 50,000 clones, over 75% of them appearing once. Sequencing was performed on peripheral blood, taken 28 days after the second dose of the MenACWY control vaccine. This clonotype originated in an adult who received the MenACWY meningococcal vaccine as a control.

CDR3 sequence reads: CASLSGQGVRDGYTF. The CDR3 DNA reads as TGTGCCAGCCTATCGGGACAGGGGGTCCGGGATGGCTACACCTTC. The chain couples TRBV28 to TRBJ1-2, with 11 bases aligning to TRBD1. Trimming at V came to 8 bases and at J to 6 bases, leaving 11 bases not matched to a gene. The CDR3 contains 15 residues. Germline V gene data show CDR1 as MDHEN and CDR2 as SYDVKM.